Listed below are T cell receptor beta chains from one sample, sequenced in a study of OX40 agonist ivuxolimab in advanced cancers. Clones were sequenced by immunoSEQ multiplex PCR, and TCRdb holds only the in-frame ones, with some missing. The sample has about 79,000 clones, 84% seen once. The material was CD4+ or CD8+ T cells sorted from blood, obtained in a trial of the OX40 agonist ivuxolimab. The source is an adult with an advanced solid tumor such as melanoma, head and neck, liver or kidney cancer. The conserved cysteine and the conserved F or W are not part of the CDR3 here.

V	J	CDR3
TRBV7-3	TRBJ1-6	ASSRGQGVGSPLH
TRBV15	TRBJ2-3	AISGRTGLGGDTQY
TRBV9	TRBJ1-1	ASSVQAGNTEAF
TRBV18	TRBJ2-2	ASSPALAGPNTGELF
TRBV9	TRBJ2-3	ASSVAPSGFTDTQY
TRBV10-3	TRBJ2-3	AIRPPREDTQY
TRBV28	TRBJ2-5	ASSLSTGPWETQY
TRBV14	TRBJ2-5	ASSQPSGGSETQY
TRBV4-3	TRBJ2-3	ASSRLGGRKTDTQY
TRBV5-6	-	ASSSRGMTGGYSYEQY
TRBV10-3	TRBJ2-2	AIRGGNAGELF
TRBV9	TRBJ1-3	ASSVDSGNGNTIY
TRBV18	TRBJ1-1	ASSPPGTPNTEAF
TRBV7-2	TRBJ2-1	ASSAGPAGYNEQF
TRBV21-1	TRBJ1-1	ASSKEVRTGTRAF
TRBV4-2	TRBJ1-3	ASSRDGGNTIY
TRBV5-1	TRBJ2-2	ASSLDGTDNTGELF
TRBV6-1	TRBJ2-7	ASSNWDSLSYEQY
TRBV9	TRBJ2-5	ASSVDSLETQY
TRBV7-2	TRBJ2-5	ASSSDRGETQY
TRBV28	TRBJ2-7	ASSLPRTGSEQY
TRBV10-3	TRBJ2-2	AISENRAWDTGELF
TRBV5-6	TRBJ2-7	ASSLFQGSEQY
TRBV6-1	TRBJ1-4	ASSEILGQGNEKLF
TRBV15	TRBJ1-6	ATSRDRGGLNNSPLH
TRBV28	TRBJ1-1	ASRNPRQGWNTEAF
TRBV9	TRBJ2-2	ASSVDGVGTGELF
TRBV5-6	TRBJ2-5	ASSHRETQY
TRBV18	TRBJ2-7	ASSLTDRVGEQY
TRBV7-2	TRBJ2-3	ASRTSSNTDTQY
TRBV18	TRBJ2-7	ASSNSRGESHEQY
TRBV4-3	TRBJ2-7	ASSQDPEYEQY
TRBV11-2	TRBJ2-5	ASSSSGTGLETQY
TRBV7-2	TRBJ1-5	ASSLRGEQGNQPQH
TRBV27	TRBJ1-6	ASSFRSYGNSPLH
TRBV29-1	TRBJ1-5	SVRQAGNQPQH
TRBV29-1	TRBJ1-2	SVEGRGKGEANYGYT
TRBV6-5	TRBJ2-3	ASSPSSASTDTQY
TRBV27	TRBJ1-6	ASSLEGPGRTISPLH
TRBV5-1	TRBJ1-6	ASSLALAGAGQNSPLH
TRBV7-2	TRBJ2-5	ASSLVLFVETQY
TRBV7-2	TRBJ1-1	ASRNQENTEAF
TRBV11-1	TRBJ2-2	ASSLRAGGGTGELF
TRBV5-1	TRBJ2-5	ASSLGTSEGTQY
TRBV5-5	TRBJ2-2	ASSLEGNTGELF
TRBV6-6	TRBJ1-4	ASRPIFSNEKLF
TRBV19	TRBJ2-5	ASSIFGVGETQY
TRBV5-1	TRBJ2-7	ASSSSTGPSYEQY
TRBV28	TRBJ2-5	ASSSPLLAEQETQY
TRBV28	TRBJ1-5	ASSFRQGGQPQH
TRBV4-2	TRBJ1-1	ASSQDTGRNTEAF
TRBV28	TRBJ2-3	ASNLAGASTDTQY
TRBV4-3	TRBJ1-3	ASSQVIQGGPGNTIY